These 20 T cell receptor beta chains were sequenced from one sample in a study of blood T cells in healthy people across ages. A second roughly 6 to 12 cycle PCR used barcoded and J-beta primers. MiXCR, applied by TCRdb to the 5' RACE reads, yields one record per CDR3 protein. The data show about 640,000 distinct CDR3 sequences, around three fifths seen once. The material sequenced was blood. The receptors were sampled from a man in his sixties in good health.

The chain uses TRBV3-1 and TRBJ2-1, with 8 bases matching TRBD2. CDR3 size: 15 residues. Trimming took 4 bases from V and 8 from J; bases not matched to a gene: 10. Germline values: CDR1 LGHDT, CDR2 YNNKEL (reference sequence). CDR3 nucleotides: TGTGCCAGCAGCCGCACGGGGGGGCCGAGACATGAGCAGTTCTTC. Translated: CASSRTGGPRHEQFF.

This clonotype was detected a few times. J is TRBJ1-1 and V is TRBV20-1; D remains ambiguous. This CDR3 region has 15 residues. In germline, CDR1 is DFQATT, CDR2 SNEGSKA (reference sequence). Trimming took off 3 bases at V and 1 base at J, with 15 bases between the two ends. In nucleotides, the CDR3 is TGCAGTGCTAGCAGCCTGATGGCAGCGAACACTGAAGCTTTCTTT. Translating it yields CSASSLMAANTEAFF.

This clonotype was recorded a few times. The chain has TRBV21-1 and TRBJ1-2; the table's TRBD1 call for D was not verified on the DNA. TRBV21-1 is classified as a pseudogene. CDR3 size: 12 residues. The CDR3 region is CASGTGTDGYTF. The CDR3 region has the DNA TGTGCCAGTGGGACAGGGACCGATGGCTACACCTTC.

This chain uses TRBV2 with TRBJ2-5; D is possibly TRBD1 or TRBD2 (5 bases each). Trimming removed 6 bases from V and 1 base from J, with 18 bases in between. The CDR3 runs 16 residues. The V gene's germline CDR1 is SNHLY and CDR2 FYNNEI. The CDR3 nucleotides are TGTGCCAGCAGCAACGGGGCCGGAGGTTTCCAAGAGACCCAGTACTTC. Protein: CASSNGAGGFQETQYF.

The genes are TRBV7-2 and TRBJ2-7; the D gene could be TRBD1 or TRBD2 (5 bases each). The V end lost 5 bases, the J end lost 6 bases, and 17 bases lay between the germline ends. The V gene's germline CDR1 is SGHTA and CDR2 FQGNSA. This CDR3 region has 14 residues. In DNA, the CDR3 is TGTGCCAGCAGCGACCGGGGAGTAACAGGCGAGCAGTACTTC. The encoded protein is CASSDRGVTGEQYF. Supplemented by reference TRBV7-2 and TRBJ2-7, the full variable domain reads GAGVSQSPSNKVTEKGKDVELRCDPISGHTALYWYRQSLGQGLEFLIYFQGNSAPDKSGLPSDRFSAERTGGSVSTLTIQRTQQEDSAVYLCASSDRGVTGEQYFGPGTRLTVT.

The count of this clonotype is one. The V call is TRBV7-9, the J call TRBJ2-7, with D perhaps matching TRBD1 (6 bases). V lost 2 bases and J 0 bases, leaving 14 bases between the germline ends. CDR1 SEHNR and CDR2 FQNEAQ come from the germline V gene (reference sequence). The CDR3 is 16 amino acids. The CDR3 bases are TGTGCCAGCAGCTTAAGGGACACAAGGAGCTCCTACGAGCAGTACTTC. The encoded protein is CASSLRDTRSSYEQYF.

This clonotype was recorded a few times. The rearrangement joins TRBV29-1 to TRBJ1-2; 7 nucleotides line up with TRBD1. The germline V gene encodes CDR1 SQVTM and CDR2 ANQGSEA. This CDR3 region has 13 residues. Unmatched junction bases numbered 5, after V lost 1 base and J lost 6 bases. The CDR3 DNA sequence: TGCAGCGTTGAAGGACAGGGAAGTAATGGCTACACCTTC. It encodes CSVEGQGSNGYTF.

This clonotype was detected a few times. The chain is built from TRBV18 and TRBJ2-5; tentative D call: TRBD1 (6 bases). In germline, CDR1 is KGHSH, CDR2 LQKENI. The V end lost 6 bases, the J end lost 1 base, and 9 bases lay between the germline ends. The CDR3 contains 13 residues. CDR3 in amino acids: CASSRQAQETQYF. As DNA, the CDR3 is TGTGCCAGCTCTAGACAGGCCCAAGAGACCCAGTACTTC.

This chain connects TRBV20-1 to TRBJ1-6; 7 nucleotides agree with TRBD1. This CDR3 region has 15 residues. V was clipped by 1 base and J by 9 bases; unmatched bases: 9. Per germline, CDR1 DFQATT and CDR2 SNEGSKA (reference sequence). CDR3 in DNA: TGCAGTGCTAGAGGAAACAGGGGAGGTAGTTCACCCCTCCACTTT. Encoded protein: CSARGNRGGSSPLHF.

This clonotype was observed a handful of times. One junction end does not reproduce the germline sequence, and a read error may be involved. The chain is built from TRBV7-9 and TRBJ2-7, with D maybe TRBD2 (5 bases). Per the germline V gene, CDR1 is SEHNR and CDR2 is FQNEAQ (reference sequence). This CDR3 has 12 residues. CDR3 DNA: TGTGCCAGCAGCCTAGCAATATACGAGCAGTACTTC. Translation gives CASSLAIYEQYF.

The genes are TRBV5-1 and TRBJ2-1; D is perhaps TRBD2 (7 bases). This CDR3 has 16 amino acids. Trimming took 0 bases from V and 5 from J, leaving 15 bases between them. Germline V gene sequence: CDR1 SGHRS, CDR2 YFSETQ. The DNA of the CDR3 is TGCGCCAGCAGCTTGGTCGGGGGGCAGCGTCACAATGAGCAGTTCTTC. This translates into CASSLVGGQRHNEQFF.

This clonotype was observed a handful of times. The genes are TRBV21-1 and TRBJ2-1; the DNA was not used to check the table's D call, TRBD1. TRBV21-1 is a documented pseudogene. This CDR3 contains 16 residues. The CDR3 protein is CASSRKTGHTCDEQFF. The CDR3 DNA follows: TGTGCCAGCAGCAGAAAGACAGGCCATACGTGCGATGAGCAGTTCTTC.

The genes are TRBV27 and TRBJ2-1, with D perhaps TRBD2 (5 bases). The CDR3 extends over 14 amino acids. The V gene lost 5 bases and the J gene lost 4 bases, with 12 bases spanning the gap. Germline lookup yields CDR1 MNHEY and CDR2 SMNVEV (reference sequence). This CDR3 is CASSVSGPYNEQFF. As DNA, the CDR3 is TGTGCCAGCAGTGTAAGCGGCCCTTACAATGAGCAGTTCTTC.

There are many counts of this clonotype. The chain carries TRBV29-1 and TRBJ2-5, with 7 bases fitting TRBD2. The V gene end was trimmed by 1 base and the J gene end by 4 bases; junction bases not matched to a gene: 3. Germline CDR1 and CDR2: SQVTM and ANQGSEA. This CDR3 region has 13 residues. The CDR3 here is CSVEGGGGETQYF. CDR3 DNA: TGCAGCGTTGAAGGTGGGGGGGGAGAGACCCAGTACTTC.

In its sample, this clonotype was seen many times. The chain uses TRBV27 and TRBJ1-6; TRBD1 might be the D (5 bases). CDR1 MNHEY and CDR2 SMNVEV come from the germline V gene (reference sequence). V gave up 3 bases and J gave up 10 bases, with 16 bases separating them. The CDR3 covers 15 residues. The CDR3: CASSFQGRGGSPLHF. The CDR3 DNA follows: TGTGCCAGCAGTTTCCAGGGTAGGGGTGGCTCACCCCTCCACTTT.

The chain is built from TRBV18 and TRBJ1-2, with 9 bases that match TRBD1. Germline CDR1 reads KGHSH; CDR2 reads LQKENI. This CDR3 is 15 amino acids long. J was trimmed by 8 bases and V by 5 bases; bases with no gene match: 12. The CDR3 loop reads CASSSTGGAEDGYTF. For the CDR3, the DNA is TGTGCCAGCTCATCAACAGGGGGCGCAGAAGACGGCTACACCTTC. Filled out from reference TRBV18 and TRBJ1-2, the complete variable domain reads NAGVMQNPRHLVRRRGQEARLRCSPMKGHSHVYWYRQLPEEGLKFMVYLQKENIIDESGMPKERFSAEFPKEGPSILRIQQVVRGDSAAYFCASSSTGGAEDGYTFGSGTRLTVV.

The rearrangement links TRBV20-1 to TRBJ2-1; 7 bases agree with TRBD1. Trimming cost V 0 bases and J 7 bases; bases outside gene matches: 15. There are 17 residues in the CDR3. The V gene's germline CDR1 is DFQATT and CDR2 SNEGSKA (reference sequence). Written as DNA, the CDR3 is TGCAGTGCTAGAGACCTCTCCGGGACAGCGGAAGGAAATGAGCAGTTCTTC. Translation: CSARDLSGTAEGNEQFF.

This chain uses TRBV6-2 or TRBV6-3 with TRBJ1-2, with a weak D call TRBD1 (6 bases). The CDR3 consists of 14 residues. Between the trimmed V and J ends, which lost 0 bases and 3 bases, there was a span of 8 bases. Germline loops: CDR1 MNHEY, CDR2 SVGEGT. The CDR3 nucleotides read TGTGCCAGCAGTTACTCGAGACAGGACTATGGCTACACCTTC. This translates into CASSYSRQDYGYTF.

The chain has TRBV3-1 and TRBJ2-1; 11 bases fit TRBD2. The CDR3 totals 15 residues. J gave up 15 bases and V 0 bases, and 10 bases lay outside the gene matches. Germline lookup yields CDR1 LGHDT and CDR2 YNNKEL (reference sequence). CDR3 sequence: CASSQDPASGGPAFF. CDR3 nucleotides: TGTGCCAGCAGCCAAGATCCGGCTAGCGGGGGGCCGGCGTTCTTC.

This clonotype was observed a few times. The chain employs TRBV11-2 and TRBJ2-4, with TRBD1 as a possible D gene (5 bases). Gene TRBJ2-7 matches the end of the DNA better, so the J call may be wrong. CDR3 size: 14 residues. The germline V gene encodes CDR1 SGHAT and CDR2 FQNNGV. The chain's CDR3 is CASSPTVQVYEQYF. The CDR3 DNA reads TGTGCCAGCAGCCCAACCGTACAGGTCTACGAGCAGTACTTC.